The clone carrying this T cell receptor beta chain appeared a single time. Its matching antigen is unknown. TCRdb's copy holds only in-frame clones and misses some; the assay was immunoSEQ multiplex PCR. This sample has some 100,000 clones, with less than 95% found just once. CDR3 length equals 13 residues. The germline gives CDR1 LGHNA, CDR2 YNFKEQ. V lost 3 bases and J 1 base, leaving 3 bases between the germline ends. This entry comes from a study of graft-versus-host responses after intestinal transplantation. Whole-study context: Isolated intestinal, liver-intestinal, or multivisceral transplants had been given to the recipients. Each recipient received anti-thymocyte globulin induction, then tacrolimus and steroids for three to four years.

Study-wide results and caveats: Present in recipient marrow, GvH clones included some that appeared first in ileum or blood. Graft-donor T cell macrochimerism in patients accompanied high graft-versus-host to host-versus-graft clonal ratios in allografts.

The TCR sequence derives from a human donor who was the organ donor for an intestinal transplant. This chain uses TRBV4-2 with TRBJ2-2, with D uncertain. This sample comprised unstimulated CD8+ T cells sorted from spleen or lymph node cells, obtained before transplant. Here the CDR3 DNA reads TGTGCCAGCAGCCATAGGAACACCGGGGAGCTGTTTTTT. It specifies CASSHRNTGELFF.